Listed here are 10 T cell receptor beta chains from one sample, sequenced in a study of a mutant IDH1 vaccine in newly diagnosed glioma (dated by TCRdb to the early 2020s). To prepare the library, the immunoSEQ multiplex PCR assay was applied. Here the immuneACCESS table is served through TCRdb, limited to in-frame sequences with V and J called. Missing clones are a known gap in these copies; in checked studies unresolved V genes cover under half, and the rest lacks a known reason. For this sample there are about 58,000 clones; about 88% appear just once. The top ten hold nearly 7.5% of the sample. The sample's time point label is to be understood as: week 5, during vaccination. Each vaccine dose was 300 ug of a 20-mer mutant IDH1 peptide in Montanide, given subcutaneously with topical imiquimod. These receptors have no identified antigens. Here the sequenced sample was PBMCs, taken from a glioma patient whose treatment included an IDH1 peptide vaccine. All receptors derive from a woman aged 50 to 60 with glioma.

V is TRBV27 and J is TRBJ1-5; 10 positions agree with TRBD1. Germline V lookup: CDR1 MNHEY, CDR2 SMNVEV (reference sequence). This CDR3 contains 15 residues. The ends lost 5 bases at V and 2 bases at J; junction bases unmatched: 3. CDR3 loop: CASSPGTGGNQPQHF. For the CDR3, the DNA is TGTGCCAGCAGTCCGGGGACAGGGGGCAATCAGCCCCAGCATTTT.

The chain couples TRBV6-1 to TRBJ1-6; no clear D. Per the germline V gene, CDR1 is MNHNS and CDR2 is SASEGT. There are 15 residues in the CDR3. Trimming took off 3 bases at V and 0 bases at J, with 6 bases between the two ends. The CDR3 loop is CASSDHNSYNSPLHF. The CDR3 DNA follows: TGTGCCAGCAGTGACCACAACTCCTATAATTCACCCCTCCACTTT.

The chain joins TRBV5-4 to TRBJ1-5; TRBD1 agrees at 8 bases. Looked up from germline, CDR1 is SGHNT and CDR2 is YYREEE (reference sequence). The CDR3 length is 20 residues. Unmatched junction bases numbered 18, after V lost 4 bases and J lost 0 bases. CDR3 protein: CASSAYRGWLFLYSNQPQHF. CDR3 sequence (DNA): TGTGCCAGCAGCGCCTACAGGGGGTGGCTGTTCCTATATAGCAATCAGCCCCAGCATTTT.

V usage is TRBV7-9 and J usage is TRBJ1-1, with 7 nucleotides matching TRBD1. Germline trimming cut 5 bases from V and 0 bases from J; bases unmatched to any gene: 6. CDR3 length: 15 amino acids. Germline V CDR1 and CDR2: SEHNR, FQNEAQ (reference sequence). As DNA, the CDR3 is TGTGCCAGCAGCCCGGGACAGACCATGAACACTGAAGCTTTCTTT. Protein: CASSPGQTMNTEAFF.

This chain links TRBV5-6 with TRBJ1-5, with 7 bases fitting TRBD1. The V gene's germline CDR1 is SGHDT and CDR2 YYEEEE. J was trimmed by 2 bases and V by 2 bases; bases with no gene match: 7. CDR3 length equals 16 residues. The CDR3 loop is CASSLQGWGRNQPQHF. CDR3 nucleotide sequence: TGTGCCAGCAGCTTACAGGGGTGGGGACGCAATCAGCCCCAGCATTTT. Full variable domain (remainder filled in from reference TRBV5-6 and TRBJ1-5): DAGVTQSPTHLIKTRGQQVTLRCSPKSGHDTVSWYQQALGQGPQFIFQYYEEEERQRGNFPDRFSGHQFPNYSSELNVNALLLGDSALYLCASSLQGWGRNQPQHFGDGTRLSIL.

The chain links TRBV27 to TRBJ2-1; 9 nucleotides agree with TRBD1. CDR1 and CDR2 (germline): MNHEY, SMNVEV (reference sequence). V lost 5 bases and J lost 6; bases outside the gene matches: 8. CDR3 length equals 15 residues. The CDR3 loop is CASSPRQGVGNEQFF. The DNA of the CDR3 is TGTGCCAGCAGTCCCCGACAGGGGGTAGGCAATGAGCAGTTCTTC.

This sequence joins TRBV5-6 and TRBJ2-4; either TRBD1 or TRBD2 may supply D (6 bases each). Trimming shortened V by 0 bases and J by 6 bases, and 10 bases separated the two germline ends. Germline V CDR1 and CDR2: SGHDT, YYEEEE. This CDR3 is built from 14 residues. The CDR3 here is CASSLEGGGNIQYF. The CDR3 DNA follows: TGTGCCAGCAGCTTGGAGGGGGGCGGAAACATTCAGTACTTC.

V is TRBV5-4 and J is TRBJ1-2; TRBD1 is a possible D gene (6 bases). CDR1 and CDR2 (germline): SGHNT, YYREEE (reference sequence). This CDR3 contains 15 residues. V lost 0 bases and J 2 bases, leaving 11 bases between the germline ends. The CDR3 nucleotides are TGTGCCAGCAGCTTGGCTCGGGGGCCCAACTATGGCTACACCTTC. It specifies CASSLARGPNYGYTF. The whole variable domain, filled in from reference TRBV5-4 and TRBJ1-2, reads ETGVTQSPTHLIKTRGQQVTLRCSSQSGHNTVSWYQQALGQGPQFIFQYYREEENGRGNFPPRFSGLQFPNYSSELNVNALELDDSALYLCASSLARGPNYGYTFGSGTRLTVV.

This clone turned up a few times. The V call is TRBV27, the J call TRBJ1-1; possibly TRBD1 for D (6 bases). Trimming pared 5 bases from V and 4 bases from J, leaving 14 bases between. Germline loops: CDR1 MNHEY, CDR2 SMNVEV (reference sequence). The CDR3 loop spans 14 amino acids. The CDR3 nucleotides are TGTGCCAGCAGTCTAACAGGGTTCGGCACTGAAGCTTTCTTT. Amino acid sequence: CASSLTGFGTEAFF.

The chain recombines TRBV6-5 with TRBJ1-2; 7 bases are shared with TRBD1. From germline, CDR1 is MNHEY and CDR2 SVGAGI. V lost 5 bases to trimming and J lost 8 bases; unmatched junction nucleotides: 14. The length of the CDR3 is 15 residues. This CDR3 is CASSRRGRDSWGYTF. Here the CDR3 DNA reads TGTGCCAGCAGTCGGAGGGGCCGGGACAGCTGGGGCTACACCTTC.